Following are 17 T cell receptor beta chains from one sample sequenced in a study of sequential checkpoint blockade in melanoma. Measured with immunoSEQ multiplex PCR; TCRdb has only the in-frame clones, and not every one. The table records 30,000 to 40,000 clones, roughly 86% of them present only once. The sample's treatment: randomized to nivolumab then ipilimumab (arm A) or the reverse (arm B). Source: CD8+ T cells sorted from blood (inferred from file names), taken from a patient given nivolumab and ipilimumab in sequence. These receptor sequences come from a human donor with melanoma.

As to this clone: This specimen includes other DNA sequences encoding the same CDR3. The chain couples TRBV27 to TRBJ1-4; no clear D. The CDR3 is made up of 13 amino acids. With 3 bases removed from V and 3 bases from J, the gap between germline ends came to 5 bases. Germline values: CDR1 MNHEY, CDR2 SMNVEV (reference sequence). This CDR3 is CASSLRSNEKLFF. The CDR3 DNA reads TGTGCCAGCAGTTTGAGATCTAATGAAAAACTGTTTTTT.

The gene calls are TRBV4-3 and TRBJ1-5; D gene ambiguous. The V end lost 1 base, the J end lost 6 bases, and 13 bases lay between the germline ends. The CDR3 sequence is 15 residues long. The germline gives CDR1 LGHNA, CDR2 YSLEER. CDR3 amino acids: CASSQAIWAVQPQHF. CDR3 coding DNA: TGCGCCAGCAGCCAAGCAATCTGGGCAGTTCAGCCCCAGCATTTT.

The gene calls are TRBV7-6 and TRBJ1-1, with D unclear. The CDR3 covers 14 residues. With 1 base removed from V and 4 bases from J, the gap between germline ends came to 10 bases. The germline V gene encodes CDR1 SGHVS and CDR2 FNYEAQ. The CDR3 here is CASSLEAVGTEAFF. CDR3 nucleotide sequence: TGTGCCAGCAGCTTAGAAGCGGTTGGCACTGAAGCTTTCTTT. The complete variable domain, with remaining parts taken from reference TRBV7-6 and TRBJ1-1, reads GAGVSQSPRYKVTKRGQDVALRCDPISGHVSLYWYRQALGQGPEFLTYFNYEAQQDKSGLPNDRFSAERPEGSISTLTIQRTEQRDSAMYRCASSLEAVGTEAFFGQGTRLTVV.

This clone showed up just once. The chain is built from TRBV19 and TRBJ1-5; 12 bases map to TRBD1. CDR3 length: 15 amino acids. Trimming cost V 5 bases and J 8 bases; bases outside gene matches: 7. The V gene's germline CDR1 is LNHDA and CDR2 SQIVND (reference sequence). CDR3 bases: TGTGCCAGTAGTCCCGGGGACAGGGGGCTTGAGCCCCAGCATTTT. Translated: CASSPGDRGLEPQHF.

The V and J genes are TRBV5-6 and TRBJ1-1; 9 bases align to TRBD1. CDR3 length: 14 residues. With V trimmed by 5 bases and J by 1 base, 3 bases remained unmatched. Germline CDR1 and CDR2: SGHDT and YYEEEE. The DNA of the CDR3 is TGTGCCAGCAGGTGGGGACAGGGGAACACTGAAGCTTTCTTT. It encodes CASRWGQGNTEAFF.

This clone has only a few counts. The J gene is TRBJ2-6, the V gene TRBV7-9, with 8 positions matching TRBD2. CDR1 SEHNR and CDR2 FQNEAQ come from the germline V gene (reference sequence). V shed 4 bases and J 1 base; nucleotides not matched to a gene: 12. CDR3 length: 19 residues. The CDR3 coding sequence is TGTGCCAGCAGCTCCTCTACTACTAGCGGACCTTCTGGGGCCAACGTCCTGACTTTC. Translated, it gives CASSSSTTSGPSGANVLTF. The complete variable domain, with remaining parts taken from reference TRBV7-9 and TRBJ2-6, reads DTGVSQNPRHKITKRGQNVTFRCDPISEHNRLYWYRQTLGQGPEFLTYFQNEAQLEKSRLLSDRFSAERPKGSFSTLEIQRTEQGDSAMYLCASSSSTTSGPSGANVLTFGAGSRLTVL.

The rearrangement joins TRBV27 to TRBJ2-1, with D tentatively TRBD2 (6 bases). This CDR3 comprises 12 residues. From germline, CDR1 is MNHEY and CDR2 SMNVEV (reference sequence). Between the trimmed V and J ends, which lost 3 bases and 7 bases, there was a span of 7 bases. CDR3 protein: CASSFGGNEQFF. CDR3 sequence (DNA): TGTGCCAGCAGTTTCGGGGGAAATGAGCAGTTCTTC.

In its sample, this clone was seen once. This chain uses TRBV28 with TRBJ1-1; D not certain. The CDR3 length is 14 residues. Germline V gene sequence: CDR1 MDHEN, CDR2 SYDVKM. Trimming cost V 8 bases and J 1 base, with 14 bases left between them. This CDR3 is CASSHRGGNTEAFF. The CDR3 nucleotides read TGTGCCAGCTCCCATCGAGGAGGGAACACTGAAGCTTTCTTT.

This chain links TRBV6-5 with TRBJ1-5; 12 positions match TRBD1. The CDR3 extends over 14 amino acids. Germline lookup yields CDR1 MNHEY and CDR2 SVGAGI. V was pared by 6 bases and J by 7 bases, with 4 bases of the junction left unmatched. The chain's CDR3 is CASSWDRGQQPQHF. In DNA form, the CDR3 reads TGTGCCAGCAGCTGGGACAGGGGGCAACAGCCCCAGCATTTT.

The rearrangement joins TRBV10-1 to TRBJ1-2, with 9 bases matching TRBD1. Germline CDR1 and CDR2: WNHNN and SYGVQD (reference sequence). J lost 5 bases, V lost 6 bases, and 7 bases had no gene match. This CDR3 spans 14 amino acids. The CDR3 spells CASSRGQGGYGYTF. The CDR3, as DNA: TGCGCCAGCAGCAGGGGACAGGGAGGGTATGGCTACACCTTC.

This clone was recorded only once. The chain has TRBV6-5 and TRBJ2-1; a weak D match, TRBD2 (6 bases). CDR1 MNHEY and CDR2 SVGAGI come from the germline V gene. V was shortened by 6 bases and J by 0 bases, with 6 bases between the two germline ends. The CDR3 covers 13 residues. The CDR3 DNA is TGTGCCAGCAGGACTAGCTCCTACAATGAGCAGTTCTTC. It translates to CASRTSSYNEQFF.

Sample share makes this clone medium-sized. The CDR3: CASSLAGRGVNTGELFF. DNA of the CDR3: TGTGCCAGCAGCTTGGCAGGGCGGGGGGTGAACACCGGGGAGCTGTTTTTT. This chain uses TRBV5-4 with TRBJ2-2; 8 positions match TRBD2. The trim removed 0 bases at V and 1 base at J, leaving 5 bases unmatched. Germline V gene data show CDR1 as SGHNT and CDR2 as YYREEE (reference sequence). The CDR3 totals 17 residues.

The chain combines TRBV19 with TRBJ1-3; possibly TRBD1 for D (5 bases). CDR1 and CDR2 from the germline V gene are LNHDA and SQIVND (reference sequence). Trimming left V 8 bases short and J 2 bases short, with 13 bases between. This CDR3 has 14 residues. The CDR3 DNA reads as TGTGCCAGTGGGGACTGGGACCCTGGAAACACCATATATTTT. It yields the protein CASGDWDPGNTIYF.

V is TRBV10-2 and J is TRBJ2-1; D is possibly TRBD2 (5 bases). The germline CDR1 and CDR2 sequences are WSHSY and SAAADI. This CDR3 is 14 amino acids long. Deletions cut 5 bases from V and 3 bases from J, with 11 bases between. CDR3: CASSSGLIYNEQFF. For the CDR3, the DNA is TGCGCCAGCAGTTCCGGACTTATCTACAATGAGCAGTTCTTC.

This chain uses TRBV4-1 with TRBJ2-4; 11 nucleotides align to TRBD2. The J segment lost 3 bases and the V segment lost 9 bases, leaving 4 bases of the junction unmatched. The CDR3 runs to 14 residues. Germline V gene sequence: CDR1 MGHRA, CDR2 YSYEKL. The CDR3 sequence: CARLLAGVKNIQYF. In DNA form, the CDR3 reads TGCGCCAGGCTACTAGCGGGAGTCAAAAACATTCAGTACTTC.

V gene TRBV13 combines with J gene TRBJ1-1; D possibly corresponds to TRBD1 (6 bases). V dropped 5 bases and J dropped 4 bases, with 8 bases sitting between them. The CDR3 is 12 amino acids. Germline values: CDR1 PRHDT, CDR2 FYEKMQ (reference sequence). CDR3 coding DNA: TGTGCCAGCAGCGTCAGGGGCACTGAAGCTTTCTTT. It encodes CASSVRGTEAFF.

V is TRBV19 and J is TRBJ2-7; 8 bases line up with TRBD1. The CDR3 length is 14 residues. V lost 5 bases and J lost 3; bases outside the gene matches: 6. Germline V gene lookup returns CDR1 LNHDA and CDR2 SQIVND (reference sequence). CDR3: CASSPGQGGYEQYF. In DNA, the CDR3 is TGTGCCAGTAGTCCCGGACAGGGCGGCTACGAGCAGTACTTC.